This T cell receptor (beta chain) was sequenced in a study of response to subunit inactivated influenza vaccine. Of note for this clonotype: The antigen is undetermined.

The length of the CDR3 is 14 residues. J lost 4 bases, V lost 5 bases, and 10 bases had no gene match. Germline V gene data show CDR1 as DFQATT and CDR2 as SNEGSKA (reference sequence). TCRdb reprocessed the RT-PCR reads via MiXCR and lists one record per CDR3 protein. Among almost 250,000 distinct CDR3 sequences listed, 9% to 15% were seen once. Study findings and constraints: Only a handful of new T cells, the authors suggested, are recruited with each seasonal influenza vaccination.

The receptor was isolated from a man over 45 who received an inactivated influenza vaccine. Sequencing used non-naive T cells sorted from PBMCs, obtained 14 days before vaccination. The chain employs TRBV20-1 and TRBJ1-2; 7 bases are a match to TRBD1. CDR3 coding DNA: TGCAGTGCTGAGATTATCGGACAGGTCTATGGCTACACCTTC. Its translation: CSAEIIGQVYGYTF.